A single sample gave rise to the 8 T cell receptor beta chains below, sequenced in a study of blood T cells in healthy people across ages. It was with a sample-barcoded 5' primer and a J-beta primer mix that a second PCR of about 7 to 12 cycles was run. TCRdb recomputed calls from the 5' RACE reads with MiXCR, one row per CDR3 protein. The data hold roughly 2 million distinct CDR3 sequences, with roughly 49% observed a single time. Input material: blood. These receptor sequences come from a middle-aged woman in good health.

The table lists this clonotype with a few counts. This chain connects TRBV20-1 to TRBJ2-7; tentative D call: TRBD1 (5 bases). V dropped 0 bases and J dropped 3 bases, with 15 bases sitting between them. Germline CDR1 and CDR2: DFQATT and SNEGSKA (reference sequence). This CDR3 is built from 15 residues. The CDR3: CSARDSRTWIYEQYF. CDR3 sequence (DNA): TGCAGTGCTAGAGATTCCAGGACATGGATCTACGAGCAGTACTTC.

The chain recombines TRBV9 with TRBJ2-5; 9 bases are a match to TRBD2. CDR1 and CDR2 from the germline V gene are SGDLS and YYNGEE. There are 14 residues in the CDR3. The ends lost 3 bases at V and 3 bases at J; junction bases unmatched: 3. CDR3 residues: CASSESGGKETQYF. CDR3 sequence (DNA): TGTGCCAGCAGCGAGAGCGGGGGGAAAGAGACCCAGTACTTC.

This clonotype was counted ten times or more. The genes are TRBV5-1 and TRBJ2-3, with TRBD1 as a possible D gene (5 bases). There are 14 residues in the CDR3. The germline V gene encodes CDR1 SGHRS and CDR2 YFSETQ. The V and J ends lost 2 bases and 4 bases respectively, with 11 bases between them. The CDR3 reads CASSFGAASDTQYF. The DNA of the CDR3 is TGCGCCAGCAGCTTTGGGGCGGCTTCAGATACGCAGTATTTT.

This clonotype was detected only a few times. The chain joins TRBV6-5 to TRBJ2-3; D unclear. The CDR3 sequence is 14 residues long. Germline V gene sequence: CDR1 MNHEY, CDR2 SVGAGI. Trimming left V 7 bases short and J 4 bases short, with 15 bases between. CDR3 bases: TGTGCCAGCACCTCTAGAGCGCGCGCAGATACGCAGTATTTT. This translates into CASTSRARADTQYF.

The rearrangement uses TRBV6-2 or TRBV6-3 and TRBJ2-1; maybe TRBD2 (5 bases). This CDR3 has 14 amino acids. Germline assignment: CDR1 MNHEY and CDR2 SVGEGT. V was pared by 5 bases and J by 3 bases, with 11 bases between. The CDR3 coding sequence is TGTGCCAGCAGTCCCCTCAGCGGCTACAATGAGCAGTTCTTC. It encodes CASSPLSGYNEQFF.

This chain connects TRBV9 to TRBJ2-1; D remains unclear. The germline V and J ends were trimmed by 3 bases and 6 bases, with 10 bases remaining between them. This CDR3 spans 13 amino acids. Germline-derived CDR1 and CDR2 are SGDLS and YYNGEE. The CDR3 loop reads CASSGRWGNEQFF. The DNA of the CDR3 is TGTGCCAGCAGCGGAAGGTGGGGCAATGAGCAGTTCTTC.

Here the CDR3 reads CSARDSRAGGWNTQYF. CDR3 in DNA: TGCAGTGCTAGAGATAGTAGGGCAGGGGGCTGGAATACGCAGTATTTT. This chain joins TRBV20-1 and TRBJ2-3, with TRBD1 identical over 8 bases. Germline trimming cut 0 bases from V and 7 bases from J; bases unmatched to any gene: 12. Germline V CDR1 and CDR2: DFQATT, SNEGSKA (reference sequence). The CDR3 sequence is 16 residues long.

This clonotype was counted a few times. The V call is TRBV21-1, the J call TRBJ2-7. TRBV21-1 is tagged as a pseudogene. The length of the CDR3 is 12 residues. This CDR3 reads CASYYPQSEQYF. CDR3 sequence (DNA): TGTGCCAGCTACTATCCGCAGAGCGAGCAGTACTTC.